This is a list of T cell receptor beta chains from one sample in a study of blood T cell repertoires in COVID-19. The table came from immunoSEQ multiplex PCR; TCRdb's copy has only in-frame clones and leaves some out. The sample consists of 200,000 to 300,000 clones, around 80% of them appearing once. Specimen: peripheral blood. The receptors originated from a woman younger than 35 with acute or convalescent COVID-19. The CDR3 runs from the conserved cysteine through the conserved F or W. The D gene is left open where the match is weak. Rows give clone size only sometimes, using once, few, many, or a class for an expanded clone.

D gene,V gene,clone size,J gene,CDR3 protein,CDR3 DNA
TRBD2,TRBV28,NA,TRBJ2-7,CASSATSGIVYEQYF,TGTGCCAGCAGTGCAACTAGCGGGATAGTCTACGAGCAGTACTTC
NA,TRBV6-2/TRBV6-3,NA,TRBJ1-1,CASSPGLNTEAFF,TGTGCCAGCAGTCCAGGGCTGAACACTGAAGCTTTCTTT
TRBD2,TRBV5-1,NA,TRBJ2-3,CASSLLAETTDTQYF,TGCGCCAGCAGCTTGCTAGCGGAGACCACAGATACGCAGTATTTT
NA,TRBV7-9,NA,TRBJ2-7,CASSLNRDEQYF,TGTGCCAGCAGCTTAAATCGGGACGAGCAGTACTTC
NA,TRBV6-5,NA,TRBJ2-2,CATTQGNTGELFF,TGTGCCACGACACAGGGTAACACCGGGGAGCTGTTTTTT
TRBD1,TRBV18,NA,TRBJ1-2,CASSPRDREGYTF,TGTGCCAGCTCACCACGGGACAGGGAAGGCTACACCTTC
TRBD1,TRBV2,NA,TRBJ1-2,CASSVTGAEVYGYTF,TGTGCCAGCAGTGTTACAGGGGCAGAGGTCTATGGCTACACCTTC
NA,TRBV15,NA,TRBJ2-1,CATSREDWEIFYNEQFF,TGTGCCACCAGCAGGGAAGACTGGGAGATCTTCTACAATGAGCAGTTCTTC
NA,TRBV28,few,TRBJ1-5,CASKSGGDRNQPQHF,TGTGCCAGCAAATCGGGGGGCGATCGCAATCAGCCCCAGCATTTT
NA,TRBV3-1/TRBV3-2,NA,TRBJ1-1,CASSQDSYWWNTEAFF,TGTGCCAGCAGCCAAGATTCGTACTGGTGGAACACTGAAGCTTTCTTT
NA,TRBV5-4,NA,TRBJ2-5,CASSPQGFQETQYF,TGTGCCAGCAGCCCCCAGGGTTTCCAAGAGACCCAGTACTTC
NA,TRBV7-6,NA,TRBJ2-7,CASPQGFPYEQYF,TGTGCCAGCCCCCAGGGGTTCCCCTACGAGCAGTACTTC
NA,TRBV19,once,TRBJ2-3,CASSSPKDTQYF,TGTGCCAGTAGTTCCCCAAAAGATACGCAGTATTTT
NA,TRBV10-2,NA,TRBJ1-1,CASSESGRLLNEAFF,TGCGCCAGCAGTGAGTCCGGCAGACTATTAAATGAAGCTTTCTTT
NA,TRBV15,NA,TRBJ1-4,CATSREVRTSNEKLFF,TGTGCCACCAGCAGAGAGGTCCGGACAAGTAATGAAAAACTGTTTTTT
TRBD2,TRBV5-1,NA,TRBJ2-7,CASSDSPAGGPVEQYF,TGCGCCAGCAGCGACAGCCCAGCGGGAGGGCCGGTCGAGCAGTACTTC
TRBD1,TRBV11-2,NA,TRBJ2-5,CASSQRTGQETQYF,TGTGCCAGCAGCCAACGGACAGGCCAAGAGACCCAGTACTTC
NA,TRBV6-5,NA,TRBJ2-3,CASSSSRAATDTQYF,TGTGCCAGCAGTAGCAGTCGTGCGGCCACAGATACGCAGTATTTT
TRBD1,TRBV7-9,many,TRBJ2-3,CASSLGLGQTTDTQYF,TGTGCCAGCAGCTTAGGGTTGGGACAGACCACAGATACGCAGTATTTT
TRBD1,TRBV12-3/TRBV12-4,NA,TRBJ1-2,CASRRQGIYGYTF,TGTGCCAGCAGGAGACAGGGGATCTATGGCTACACCTTC
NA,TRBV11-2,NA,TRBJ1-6,CASSLAPGVNSPLHF,TGTGCCAGCAGCTTAGCTCCAGGGGTTAATTCACCCCTCCACTTT
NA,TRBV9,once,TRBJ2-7,CASSASRLAYEQYF,TGTGCCAGCAGCGCCTCCAGGTTAGCCTACGAGCAGTACTTC